This TCR beta chain was sequenced in a study of blood T cell repertoires in COVID-19 (dated by TCRdb to 2018 to 2020). At the level of the whole study: The collaborator samples originated in the United States, Italy and Spain and spanned the acute and convalescent phases of COVID-19. The material from the prospective study consisted of cDNA or gDNA derived from T cells, B-cell-depleted T cells, or PBMCs. The dataset comprised deeply sampled blood TCRbeta repertoires from subjects exposed to, actively infected with, or recovered from COVID-19. The repertoires were made available in a free public database intended to serve as a resource for research on the immune response to SARS-CoV-2. The samples were drawn from two sources: the first 160 participants of the ongoing ImmuneRACE study, and 950 to 1,500 subjects contributed by 6 global collaborators. Nearly every sample came with metadata listing a de-identified subject ID, COVID-19 status, age in years and sex. Where HLA class I and class II types were available, the types were taken from metadata supplied by the sample provider, not from assay-based typing. Study-level results and caveats: The amount of clinical and demographic metadata varied by source and participant and was provided uncurated.

Participants in the prospective study were aged roughly 18 to 89 years, lived in 20 to 30 United States geographic areas, and enrolled through a virtual design. Cohort assignment in the prospective study relied on participant-reported clinical history from a screening survey and a study questionnaire. Exposed participants had been in contact, within 2 weeks of entering the study, with a person who had a PCR-confirmed or clinician-diagnosed case of COVID-19. In the prospective study, mobile phlebotomists collected whole blood, serum and a nasopharyngeal or oropharyngeal swab from each participant. Prospective study participants could optionally give additional blood draws and questionnaires over an approximately two-month period. Blood samples from the prospective study were shipped frozen or at room temperature prior to DNA extraction. Points on this clone: There is no known antigen for this receptor. Base-call qualities are not available, and no considerably larger clone is one nucleotide away.

TCRbeta CDR3 regions were amplified from genomic DNA using the immunoSEQ Assay, a bias-controlled multiplex PCR. The original pipeline was this. The number of nucleated cells in each sample was estimated by amplification of reference gene primers within the assay. To quantify the absolute abundance of each unique TCRbeta CDR3 rearrangement, sequence reads were collapsed and filtered. For each sample, productive Simpson clonality was calculated as the square root of Simpson's diversity index across productive rearrangements. Entries here come from immuneACCESS through TCRdb and include only in-frame sequences with V and J called. Some clones fail to appear in such tables; in the studies checked, an unresolved V gene covers under half of the shortfall, and the cause of the remainder is unknown. V, J and clone size are those of that table, while D and trimming were read from the DNA. For this sample there are approximately 310,000 clones; roughly 85% appear just once. Around 1.8% of the sample is held by the ten biggest clonotypes.

Sequencing input: PBMCs or T cells enriched from blood (not recorded which). The receptor comes from a woman in her thirties who had been exposed to COVID-19.

CDR3 loop: CAWSVLGTHSGNTIYF. Here is the DNA: TGTGCCTGGAGTGTACTTGGGACACACTCTGGAAACACCATATATTTT. Recombination joined TRBV30 with TRBJ1-3; possibly the D gene is TRBD1, per 6 matching bases. V gives up 0 bases and J gives up 0 bases, and the segment between their germline ends measures 12 bases. CDR1 GTSNPN and CDR2 SVGIG are derived from the germline V gene (reference sequence). The CDR3 runs 16 amino acids, cysteine and phenylalanine included. Solely the CDR3 DNA is kept, with 48 bases framed from the first base. With the portions outside the CDR3 filled from the reference TRBV30 and TRBJ1-3 genes, the complete variable region becomes SQTIHQWPATLVQPVGSPLSLECTVEGTSNPNLYWYRQAAGRGLQLLFYSVGIGQISSEVPQNLSASRPQDRQFILSSKKLLLSDSGFYLCAWSVLGTHSGNTIYFGEGSWLTVV.